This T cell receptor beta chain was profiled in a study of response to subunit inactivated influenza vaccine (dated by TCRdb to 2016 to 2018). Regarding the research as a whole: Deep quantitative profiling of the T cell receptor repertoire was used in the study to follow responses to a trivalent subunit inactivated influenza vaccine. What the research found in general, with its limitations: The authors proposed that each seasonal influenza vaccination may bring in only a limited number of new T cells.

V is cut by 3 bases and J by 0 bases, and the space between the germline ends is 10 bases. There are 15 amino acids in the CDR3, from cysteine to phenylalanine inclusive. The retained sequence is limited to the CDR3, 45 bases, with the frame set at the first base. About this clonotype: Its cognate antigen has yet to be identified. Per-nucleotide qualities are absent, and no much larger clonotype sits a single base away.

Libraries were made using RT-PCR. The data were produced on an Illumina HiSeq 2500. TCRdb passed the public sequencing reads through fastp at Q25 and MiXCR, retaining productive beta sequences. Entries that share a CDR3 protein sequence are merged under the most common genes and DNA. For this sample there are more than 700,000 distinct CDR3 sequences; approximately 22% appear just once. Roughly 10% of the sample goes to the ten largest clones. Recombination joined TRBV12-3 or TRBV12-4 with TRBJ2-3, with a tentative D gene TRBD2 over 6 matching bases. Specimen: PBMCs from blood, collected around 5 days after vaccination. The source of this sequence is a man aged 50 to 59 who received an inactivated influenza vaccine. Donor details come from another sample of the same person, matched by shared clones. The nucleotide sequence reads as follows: TGTGCCAGCAGTTTTGGAGGACTAAGCACAGATACGCAGTATTTT. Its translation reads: CASSFGGLSTDTQYF.